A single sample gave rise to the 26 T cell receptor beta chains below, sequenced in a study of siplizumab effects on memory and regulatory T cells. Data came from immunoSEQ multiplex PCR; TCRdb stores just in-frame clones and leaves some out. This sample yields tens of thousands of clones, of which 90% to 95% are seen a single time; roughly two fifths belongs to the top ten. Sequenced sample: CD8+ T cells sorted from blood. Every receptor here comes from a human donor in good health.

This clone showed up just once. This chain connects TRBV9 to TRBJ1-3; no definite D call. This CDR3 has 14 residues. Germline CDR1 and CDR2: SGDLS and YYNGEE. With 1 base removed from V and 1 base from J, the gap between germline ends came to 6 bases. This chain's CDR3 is CASSVFVSGNTIYF. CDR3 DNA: TGTGCCAGCAGCGTATTCGTTTCTGGAAACACCATATATTTT.

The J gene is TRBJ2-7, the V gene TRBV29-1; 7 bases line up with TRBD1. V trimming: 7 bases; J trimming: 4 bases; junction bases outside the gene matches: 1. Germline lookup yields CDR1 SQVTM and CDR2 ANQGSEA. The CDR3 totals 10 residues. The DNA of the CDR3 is TGCAGCGCACAGGGGTACGAGCAGTACTTC. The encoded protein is CSAQGYEQYF.

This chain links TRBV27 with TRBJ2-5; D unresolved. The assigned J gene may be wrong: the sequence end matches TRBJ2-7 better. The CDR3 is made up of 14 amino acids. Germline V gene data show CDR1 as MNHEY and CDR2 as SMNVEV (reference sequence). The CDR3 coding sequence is TGTGCCAGCAGTTTCGGCCACGGTTCCTACGAGCAGTACTTC. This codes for CASSFGHGSYEQYF.

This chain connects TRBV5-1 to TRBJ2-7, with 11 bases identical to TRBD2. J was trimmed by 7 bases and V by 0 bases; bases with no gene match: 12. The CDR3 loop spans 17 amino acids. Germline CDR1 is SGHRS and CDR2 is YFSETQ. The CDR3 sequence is CASSLVGSGRGPWEQYF. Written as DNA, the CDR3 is TGCGCCAGCAGCTTGGTCGGTAGCGGGAGGGGGCCTTGGGAGCAGTACTTC.

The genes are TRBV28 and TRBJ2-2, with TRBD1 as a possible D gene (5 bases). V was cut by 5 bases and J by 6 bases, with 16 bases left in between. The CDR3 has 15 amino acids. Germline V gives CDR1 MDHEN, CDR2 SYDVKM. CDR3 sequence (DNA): TGTGCCAGCAGTCAAAGCAGGGCAGGGTCCGGGGAGCTGTTTTTT. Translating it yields CASSQSRAGSGELFF.

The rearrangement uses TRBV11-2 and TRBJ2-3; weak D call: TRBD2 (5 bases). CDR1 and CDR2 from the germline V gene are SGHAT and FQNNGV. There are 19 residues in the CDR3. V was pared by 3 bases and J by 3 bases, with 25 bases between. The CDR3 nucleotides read TGTGCCAGCAGCTTCACCCCAGCCGGCGGGTTGAGGGATACAGATACGCAGTATTTT. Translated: CASSFTPAGGLRDTDTQYF.

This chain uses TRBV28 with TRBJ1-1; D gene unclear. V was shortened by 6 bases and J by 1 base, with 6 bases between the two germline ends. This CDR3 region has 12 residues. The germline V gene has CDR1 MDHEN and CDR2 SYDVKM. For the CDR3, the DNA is TGTGCCAGCAGCGGTTCGAACACTGAAGCTTTCTTT. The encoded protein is CASSGSNTEAFF.

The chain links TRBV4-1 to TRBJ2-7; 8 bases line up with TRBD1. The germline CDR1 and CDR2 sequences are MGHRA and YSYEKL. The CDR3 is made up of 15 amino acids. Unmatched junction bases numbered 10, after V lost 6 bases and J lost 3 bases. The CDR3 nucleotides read TGCGCCAGCAGTCAAAAGGGGACAGGCTTCTACGAGCAGTACTTC. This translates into CASSQKGTGFYEQYF.

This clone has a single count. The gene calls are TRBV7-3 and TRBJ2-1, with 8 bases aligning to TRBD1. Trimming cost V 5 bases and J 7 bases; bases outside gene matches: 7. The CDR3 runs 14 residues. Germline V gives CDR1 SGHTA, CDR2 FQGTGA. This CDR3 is CASSDGTGLNEQFF. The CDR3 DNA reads TGTGCCAGCAGCGACGGGACAGGCCTAAATGAGCAGTTCTTC.

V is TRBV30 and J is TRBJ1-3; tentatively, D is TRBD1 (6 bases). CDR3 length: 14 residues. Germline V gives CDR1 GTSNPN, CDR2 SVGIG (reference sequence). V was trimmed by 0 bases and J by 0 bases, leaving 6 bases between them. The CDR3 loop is CAWSVDSSGNTIYF. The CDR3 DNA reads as TGTGCCTGGAGTGTGGACAGCTCTGGAAACACCATATATTTT.

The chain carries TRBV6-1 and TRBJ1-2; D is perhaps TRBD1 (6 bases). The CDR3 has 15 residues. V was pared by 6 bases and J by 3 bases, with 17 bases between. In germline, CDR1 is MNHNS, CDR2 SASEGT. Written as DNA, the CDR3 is TGTGCCAGCAGCGAAATCGCGGCAGGGGACTATGGCTACACCTTC. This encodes CASSEIAAGDYGYTF.

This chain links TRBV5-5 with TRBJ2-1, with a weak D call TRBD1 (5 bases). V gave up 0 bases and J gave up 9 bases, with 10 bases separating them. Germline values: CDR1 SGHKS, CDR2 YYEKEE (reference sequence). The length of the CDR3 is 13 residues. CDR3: CASSLATVLEQFF. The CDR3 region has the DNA TGTGCCAGCAGCTTGGCGACAGTCCTTGAGCAGTTCTTC.

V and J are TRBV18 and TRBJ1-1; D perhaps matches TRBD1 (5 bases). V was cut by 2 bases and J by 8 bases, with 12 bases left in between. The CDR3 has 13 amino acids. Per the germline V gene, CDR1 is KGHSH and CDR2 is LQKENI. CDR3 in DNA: TGTGCCAGCTCACCAGGGACCGCGGAAGAAGCTTTCTTT. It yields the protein CASSPGTAEEAFF.

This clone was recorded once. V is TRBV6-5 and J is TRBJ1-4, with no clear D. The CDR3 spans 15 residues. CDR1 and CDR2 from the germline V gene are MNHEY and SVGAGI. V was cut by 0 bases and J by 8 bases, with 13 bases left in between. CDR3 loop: CASSYSRRMGEKLFF. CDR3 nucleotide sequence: TGTGCCAGCAGTTACTCACGTCGGATGGGGGAAAAACTGTTTTTT.

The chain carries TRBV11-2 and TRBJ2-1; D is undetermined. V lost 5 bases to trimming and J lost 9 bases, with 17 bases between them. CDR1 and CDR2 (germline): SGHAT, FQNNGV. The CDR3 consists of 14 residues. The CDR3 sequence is CASSPPTDIGEQFF. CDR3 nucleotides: TGTGCCAGCAGCCCACCGACGGATATTGGTGAGCAGTTCTTC. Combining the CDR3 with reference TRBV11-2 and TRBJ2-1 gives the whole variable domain EAGVAQSPRYKIIEKRQSVAFWCNPISGHATLYWYQQILGQGPKLLIQFQNNGVVDDSQLPKDRFSAERLKGVDSTLKIQPAKLEDSAVYLCASSPPTDIGEQFFGPGTRLTVL.

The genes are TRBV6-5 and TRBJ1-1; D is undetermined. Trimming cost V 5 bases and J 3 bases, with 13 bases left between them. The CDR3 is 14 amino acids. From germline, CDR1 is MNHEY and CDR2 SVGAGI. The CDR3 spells CASSPLGEDTEAFF. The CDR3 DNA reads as TGTGCCAGCAGTCCCCTCGGCGAGGACACTGAAGCTTTCTTT.

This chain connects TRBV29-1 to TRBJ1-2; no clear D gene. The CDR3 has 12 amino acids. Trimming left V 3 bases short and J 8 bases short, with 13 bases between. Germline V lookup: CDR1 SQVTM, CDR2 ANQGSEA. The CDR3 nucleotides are TGCAGCGTTGAGTCCAGCGCGCCGGGCTACACCTTC. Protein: CSVESSAPGYTF.

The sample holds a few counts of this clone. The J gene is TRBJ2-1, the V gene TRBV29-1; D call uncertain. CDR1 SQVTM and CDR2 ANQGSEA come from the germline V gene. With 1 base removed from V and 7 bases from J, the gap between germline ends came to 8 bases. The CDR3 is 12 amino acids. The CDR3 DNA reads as TGCAGCGTTGAAGTCTTAGGGAATGAGCAGTTCTTC. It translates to CSVEVLGNEQFF.

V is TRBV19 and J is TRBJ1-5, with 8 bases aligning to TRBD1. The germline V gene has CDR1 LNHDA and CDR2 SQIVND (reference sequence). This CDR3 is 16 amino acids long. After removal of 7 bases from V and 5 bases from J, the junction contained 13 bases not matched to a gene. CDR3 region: CASKGQGRAGDQPQHF. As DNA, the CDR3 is TGTGCCAGTAAAGGACAGGGCCGAGCGGGCGATCAGCCCCAGCATTTT.

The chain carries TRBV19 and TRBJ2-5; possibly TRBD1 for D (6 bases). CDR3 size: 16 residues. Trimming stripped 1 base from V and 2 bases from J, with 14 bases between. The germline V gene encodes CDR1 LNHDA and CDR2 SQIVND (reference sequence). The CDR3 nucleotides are TGTGCCAGTAGTATAGTAGCAGGGGTACCGCAAGAGACCCAGTACTTC. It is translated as CASSIVAGVPQETQYF.

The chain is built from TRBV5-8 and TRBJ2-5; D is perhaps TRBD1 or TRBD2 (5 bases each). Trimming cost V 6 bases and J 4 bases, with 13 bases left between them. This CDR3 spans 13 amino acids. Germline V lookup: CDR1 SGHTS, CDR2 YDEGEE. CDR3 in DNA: TGTGCCAGCATCCTTGGGGGAACAGAGACCCAGTACTTC. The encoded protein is CASILGGTETQYF.

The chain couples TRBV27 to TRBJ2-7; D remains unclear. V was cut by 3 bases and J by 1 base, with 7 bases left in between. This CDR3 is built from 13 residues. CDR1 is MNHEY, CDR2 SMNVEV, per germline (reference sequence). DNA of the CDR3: TGTGCCAGCAGTTTGGCTAGTTCCTACGAGCAGTACTTC. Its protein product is CASSLASSYEQYF.

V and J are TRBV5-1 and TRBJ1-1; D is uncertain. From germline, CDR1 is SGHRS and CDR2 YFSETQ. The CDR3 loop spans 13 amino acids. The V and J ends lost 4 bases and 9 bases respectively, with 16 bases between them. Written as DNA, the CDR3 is TGCGCCAGCAGCCTTATTTTAGGAGACCAAGCTTTCTTT. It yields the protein CASSLILGDQAFF.

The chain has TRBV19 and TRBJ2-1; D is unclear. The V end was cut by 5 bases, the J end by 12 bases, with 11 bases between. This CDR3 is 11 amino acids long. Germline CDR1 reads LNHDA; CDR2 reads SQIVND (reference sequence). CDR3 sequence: CASSGSRGQFF. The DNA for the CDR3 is TGTGCCAGTAGTGGGTCGCGCGGGCAGTTCTTC.

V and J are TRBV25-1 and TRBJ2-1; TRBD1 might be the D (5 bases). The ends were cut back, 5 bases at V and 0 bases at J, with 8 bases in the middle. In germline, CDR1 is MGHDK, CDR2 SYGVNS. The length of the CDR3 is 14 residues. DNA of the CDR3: TGTGCCAGCAGTTACAGGAGCTCCTACAATGAGCAGTTCTTC. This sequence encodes CASSYRSSYNEQFF.

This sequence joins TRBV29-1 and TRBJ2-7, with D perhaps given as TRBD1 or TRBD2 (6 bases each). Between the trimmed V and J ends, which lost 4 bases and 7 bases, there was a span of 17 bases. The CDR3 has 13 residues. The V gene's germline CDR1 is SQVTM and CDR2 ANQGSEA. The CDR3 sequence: CSVVWGALSEQYF. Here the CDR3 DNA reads TGCAGCGTTGTTTGGGGGGCGCTGTCTGAGCAGTACTTC.